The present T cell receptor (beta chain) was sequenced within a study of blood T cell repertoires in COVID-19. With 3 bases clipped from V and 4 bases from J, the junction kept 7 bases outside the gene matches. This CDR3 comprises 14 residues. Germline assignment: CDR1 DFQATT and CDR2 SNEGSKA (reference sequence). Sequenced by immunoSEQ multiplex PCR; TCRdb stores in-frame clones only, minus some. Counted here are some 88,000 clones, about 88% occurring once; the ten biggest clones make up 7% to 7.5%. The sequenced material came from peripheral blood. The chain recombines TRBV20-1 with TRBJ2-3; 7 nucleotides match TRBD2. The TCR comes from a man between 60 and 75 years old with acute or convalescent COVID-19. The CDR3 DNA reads TGCAGTGCTAGTTTCGGGGGGTCGGCAGATACGCAGTATTTT. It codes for CSASFGGSADTQYF.